A selection of T cell receptor beta chains follows, all from one sample in a study of cytomegalovirus exposure and HLA in healthy donors. Profiling relied on immunoSEQ multiplex PCR, and the TCRdb table lists in-frame clones only, not all of them. This table has roughly 120,000 clones, 15% appearing once. The specimen sequenced was PBMCs. The receptors here all came from a woman aged 18-29 years in good health and CMV-seronegative. CDR3s include the opening cysteine and the closing phenylalanine or tryptophan. The D gene is left open where the match is weak. The size field is filled for only some rows; it gives once, few, many or a size class.

v_call,j_call,d_call,clone_size,cdr3_nt,cdr3_aa
TRBV27,TRBJ2-7,TRBD1,NA,TGTGCCAGCAGTTTAATTAGAGGACAGGCAAGCTACGAGCAGTACTTC,CASSLIRGQASYEQYF
TRBV7-2,TRBJ1-6,NA,few,TGTGCCAGCAGCGGGGGGGCAGATAATTCACCCCTCCACTTT,CASSGGADNSPLHF
TRBV6-5,TRBJ2-7,NA,few,TGTGCCAGCAGTGGAGACAGGTACGAGCAGTACTTC,CASSGDRYEQYF
TRBV5-6,TRBJ2-7,TRBD2,few,TGTGCCAGCAGCAAGCGCCTAGCGGGGGGGCCCTACGAGCAGTACTTC,CASSKRLAGGPYEQYF
TRBV6-4,TRBJ2-3,NA,NA,TGTGCCAGCAGTGTACTAGCTAGCACAGATACGCAGTATTTT,CASSVLASTDTQYF
TRBV7-2,TRBJ2-5,NA,few,TGTGCCAGCAGCTTGATCCGTCTAGAAGTGACCCAGTACTTC,CASSLIRLEVTQYF
TRBV13,TRBJ2-5,TRBD2,few,TGTGCCAGCAGCTTACCGGGAGGAATTAGCGAGACCCAGTACTTC,CASSLPGGISETQYF
TRBV28,TRBJ2-7,NA,NA,TGTGCCAGCAGTTTACTCCCCCCCGGACTTGCTTCACACGAGCAGTACTTC,CASSLLPPGLASHEQYF
TRBV6-1,TRBJ1-3,NA,NA,TGTGCCAGCAGTGAAAGGGGCGGCTCTGGAAACGCCATATATTTT,CASSERGGSGNAIYF
TRBV4-1,TRBJ2-1,TRBD2,few,TGCGCCAGCAGCCAAGAGGCCCGGGGTGGGCTAGCGGGAGACAGCTACAATGAGCAGTTCTTC,CASSQEARGGLAGDSYNEQFF
TRBV27,TRBJ1-2,NA,NA,TGTGCCAGCAGCTTTCGGGGGGGGGACTATGGCTACACCTTC,CASSFRGGDYGYTF
TRBV6-4,TRBJ2-1,NA,few,TGTGCCAGCAGTGATAGGGAGATGGGGGAGCAGTTCTTC,CASSDREMGEQFF
TRBV15,TRBJ1-1,NA,NA,TGTGCCACCAGCAGAGATCCTTTTGGGGGGGGTGAAGCTTTCTTT,CATSRDPFGGGEAFF
TRBV7-7,TRBJ2-2,NA,few,TGTGCCAGCAGCGCCACGGGGAACACCGGGGAGCTGTTTTTT,CASSATGNTGELFF
TRBV6-5,TRBJ2-5,TRBD2,NA,TGTGCCAGCAGACTACTAGCGGGAGTCCAAGAGACCCAGTACTTC,CASRLLAGVQETQYF
TRBV2,TRBJ2-2,NA,few,TGTGCCAGCTTGAGGCGGGGCCGGGAGCTGTTTTTT,CASLRRGRELFF
TRBV6-1,TRBJ2-7,TRBD1,NA,TGTGCCAGCAGTGAAGGGGACAGGGGGTACGAGCAGTACTTC,CASSEGDRGYEQYF
TRBV2,TRBJ2-7,NA,few,TGTGCCAGCAGTTCGGACAGCTCATACGAGCAGTACTTC,CASSSDSSYEQYF
TRBV29-1,TRBJ2-5,TRBD1,NA,TGCACCATATGGACAGGGATTCGGGAGACCCAGTACTTC,CTIWTGIRETQYF
TRBV6-5,TRBJ2-7,TRBD2,few,TGTGCCAGCAGACCTACTAGCGGAAATTCCTACGAGCAGTACTTC,CASRPTSGNSYEQYF
TRBV6-6,TRBJ1-3,NA,NA,TGTGCCAGCAGTTACTCTGACGGGATTGGAAACACCATATATTTT,CASSYSDGIGNTIYF
TRBV5-1,TRBJ1-6,NA,NA,TGCGCCAGCAGCTCCATCGTGGGGAATGGGGGGAATTCACCCCTCCACTTT,CASSSIVGNGGNSPLHF
TRBV6-6,TRBJ1-5,TRBD1,NA,TGTGCCAGCAGTTACTCAGGACAGGGGGGCAATCAGCCCCAGCATTTT,CASSYSGQGGNQPQHF
TRBV7-6,TRBJ2-3,TRBD2,NA,TGTGCCAGCAGCCCAAGGACTAGCGGGACAAGCACAGATACGCAGTATTTT,CASSPRTSGTSTDTQYF
TRBV6-6,TRBJ2-7,NA,NA,TGTGCCAGCAGTTACACCAAGTTCTACGAGCAGTACTTC,CASSYTKFYEQYF
TRBV14,TRBJ1-1,TRBD1,NA,TGTGCCAGCAGTGGACAGGTGAACACTGAAGCTTTCTTT,CASSGQVNTEAFF
TRBV2,TRBJ1-1,NA,few,TGTGCCAGCAGGGGAGATATGAACACTGAAGCTTTCTTT,CASRGDMNTEAFF
TRBV25-1,TRBJ2-5,TRBD2,few,TGTGCCAGCAGCGGACTAGCGGGGTCTGGGGAGACCCAGTACTTC,CASSGLAGSGETQYF